One and the same sample provided the 14 T cell receptor beta chains below, sequenced in a study of chemoradiotherapy in HPV16-positive cancers. Some clones are missing from TCRdb's copy, which holds only in-frame ones; the method was immunoSEQ multiplex PCR. The sample yields approximately 12,000 clones, approximately 85% seen once. Sampling was conducted from a patient who underwent chemoradiotherapy. All receptors come from a human donor with HPV-associated anogenital cancer.

This sequence joins TRBV7-3 and TRBJ2-5; the D gene is possibly TRBD2 (6 bases). Trimming removed 2 bases at V and 3 bases at J, with 16 bases between. This CDR3 is 16 amino acids long. CDR1 is SGHTA, CDR2 FQGTGA, per germline. The CDR3 spells CASSLGLADGKETQYF. For the CDR3, the DNA is TGTGCCAGCAGCTTAGGGTTAGCGGATGGGAAAGAGACCCAGTACTTC.

The CDR3 spells CASSEVESHTEAFF. The CDR3 nucleotides are TGTGCCAGCAGTGAAGTTGAGTCCCACACTGAAGCTTTCTTT. V and J are TRBV6-1 and TRBJ1-1, with D uncertain. CDR1 MNHNS and CDR2 SASEGT come from the germline V gene. This CDR3 region has 14 residues. V was pared by 1 base and J by 3 bases, with 9 bases between.

This clone was seen only a few times. This rearrangement joins TRBV9 to TRBJ2-1, with no clear D. V was cut by 0 bases and J by 9 bases, with 10 bases left in between. Germline V gene data show CDR1 as SGDLS and CDR2 as YYNGEE. CDR3 length equals 13 residues. The CDR3 here is CASSVVSGLEQFF. The DNA for the CDR3 is TGTGCCAGCAGCGTAGTTTCCGGGCTTGAGCAGTTCTTC.

This chain uses TRBV14 with TRBJ1-1; D might be TRBD1 (6 bases). The CDR3 totals 14 residues. The V end lost 4 bases, the J end lost 11 bases, and 20 bases lay between the germline ends. The germline V gene has CDR1 SGHDN and CDR2 FVKESK. Here the CDR3 reads CASSPGTRAWWAFF. The DNA for the CDR3 is TGTGCCAGCAGCCCCGGGACACGGGCATGGTGGGCTTTCTTT. Full variable domain (remainder filled in from reference TRBV14 and TRBJ1-1): EAGVTQFPSHSVIEKGQTVTLRCDPISGHDNLYWYRRVMGKEIKFLLHFVKESKQDESGMPNNRFLAERTGGTYSTLKVQPAELEDSGVYFCASSPGTRAWWAFFGQGTRLTVV.

The chain couples TRBV11-3 to TRBJ2-3; D gene uncertain. In germline, CDR1 is SGHNT, CDR2 YENEEA. This CDR3 is built from 13 residues. V lost 4 bases, J lost 1 base, and 6 bases lay in between. The CDR3 is CASSSFRTDTQYF. CDR3 nucleotide sequence: TGTGCCAGCAGCTCCTTCCGCACAGATACGCAGTATTTT.

The chain recombines TRBV14 with TRBJ1-1; no definite D call. The CDR3 runs to 16 residues. V dropped 1 base and J dropped 0 bases, with 12 bases sitting between them. Germline V gives CDR1 SGHDN, CDR2 FVKESK. CDR3 protein: CASSQVFGGMNTEAFF. As DNA, the CDR3 is TGTGCCAGCAGCCAAGTCTTTGGAGGGATGAACACTGAAGCTTTCTTT.

The CDR3 here is CAISESTGLNYEQYF. CDR3 nucleotides: TGTGCCATCAGTGAGTCGACAGGCCTAAACTACGAGCAGTACTTC. The chain carries TRBV10-3 and TRBJ2-7; maybe TRBD1 (6 bases). CDR1 and CDR2 (germline): ENHRY, SYGVKD. Trimming left V 0 bases short and J 3 bases short, with 12 bases between. The CDR3 is 15 residues long.

The chain links TRBV11-2 to TRBJ2-7; D might be TRBD2 (6 bases). Trimming shortened V by 3 bases and J by 6 bases, and 9 bases separated the two germline ends. The CDR3 length is 12 residues. Germline V lookup: CDR1 SGHAT, CDR2 FQNNGV. The CDR3 sequence is CASSFGGLEQYF. The CDR3 DNA is TGTGCCAGCAGCTTCGGGGGACTCGAGCAGTACTTC.

The chain uses TRBV5-6 and TRBJ1-3; 7 bases are shared with TRBD1. The CDR3 loop spans 17 amino acids. V gave up 2 bases and J gave up 1 base; unmatched junction bases: 9. CDR1 and CDR2 from the germline V gene are SGHDT and YYEEEE. The CDR3 is CASSFSHRTGSGNTIYF. CDR3 coding DNA: TGTGCCAGCAGCTTTTCCCATAGGACAGGATCTGGAAACACCATATATTTT.

The V call is TRBV18, the J call TRBJ2-7; no reliable D call. This CDR3 has 13 amino acids. The germline gives CDR1 KGHSH, CDR2 LQKENI. V gave up 3 bases and J gave up 5 bases, with 11 bases separating them. CDR3 coding DNA: TGTGCCAGCTCACCGGGGAACAAGAACGAGCAGTACTTC. Translating it yields CASSPGNKNEQYF.

This clone was observed a single time. The chain employs TRBV6-5 and TRBJ1-3; D remains unclear. The germline V and J ends were trimmed by 9 bases and 11 bases, with 5 bases remaining between them. This CDR3 has 8 residues. CDR1 and CDR2 from the germline V gene are MNHEY and SVGAGI. CDR3 coding DNA: TGTGCCAGTGTCGCCATATATTTT. Encoded protein: CASVAIYF.

The chain uses TRBV11-2 and TRBJ2-7; 7 nucleotides match TRBD1. V gave up 5 bases and J gave up 6 bases; unmatched junction bases: 1. This CDR3 is built from 11 residues. CDR1 and CDR2 from the germline V gene are SGHAT and FQNNGV. CDR3 loop: CASSRTGEQYF. CDR3 sequence (DNA): TGTGCCAGCAGCCGGACAGGCGAGCAGTACTTC.

V and J are TRBV5-4 and TRBJ1-1; D is ambiguous. Germline lookup yields CDR1 SGHNT and CDR2 YYREEE (reference sequence). Between the trimmed V and J ends, which lost 4 bases and 6 bases, there was a span of 22 bases. The CDR3 extends over 16 amino acids. As DNA, the CDR3 is TGTGCCAGCAGCCCCGGCGGGGAAATTCGTCGGGCTGAAGCTTTCTTT. It yields the protein CASSPGGEIRRAEAFF.

J is TRBJ2-1 and V is TRBV19; 8 bases match TRBD1. V lost 4 bases, J lost 9 bases, and 5 bases stayed unmatched. This CDR3 contains 13 residues. Germline CDR1 and CDR2: LNHDA and SQIVND (reference sequence). The CDR3 loop is CASSTGQGGEQFF. In DNA form, the CDR3 reads TGTGCCAGTAGTACCGGACAGGGAGGTGAGCAGTTCTTC.